The rows below give T cell receptor beta chains drawn from one sample of a study of shared clonotypes between healthy human individuals. Repertoires were generated with immunoSEQ multiplex PCR, while TCRdb's copy carries only in-frame clones and drops some. This sample has roughly 2.1 million clones, with roughly 91% found just once. Material for sequencing was naive CD8+ T cells from PBMCs. Receptors were obtained from a man younger than 30 in good health. Some clones in this sample may be carry-over from other donors' samples. The CDR3 runs from the conserved cysteine through the conserved F or W. The D gene is left open where the match is weak. Clone size is not always given. Where it is, it says once, few, many or a class for expanded clones.

clone size	V gene	D gene	J gene	CDR3 DNA	CDR3 protein
-	TRBV5-6	-	TRBJ2-7	TGTGCCAGCAGCCTCCTCCAGAACGAGCAGTACTTC	CASSLLQNEQYF
-	TRBV9	TRBD2	TRBJ2-7	TGTGCCAGCAGCGTAGCGCTAGCGGGAGACTACGAGCAGTACTTC	CASSVALAGDYEQYF
-	TRBV27	-	TRBJ2-2	TGTGCCAGCAGTTTGCCAAGGGCCGGGGAGCTGTTTTTT	CASSLPRAGELFF
-	TRBV27	-	TRBJ1-5	TGTGCCAGCGGATCGACAGGCGGCAATCAGCCCCAGCATTTT	CASGSTGGNQPQHF
once	TRBV7-2	TRBD2	TRBJ2-5	TGTGCCAGCAGCGCCACTGAGGCTAGCGGAGAGACCCAGTACTTC	CASSATEASGETQYF
-	TRBV19	-	TRBJ2-7	TGTGCCAGTAGTATAGATCTTGAGGGGGTCGAGCAGTACTTC	CASSIDLEGVEQYF
-	TRBV19	TRBD1	TRBJ2-7	TGTGCCAGTAGCCCTTACCCCCCCGGGACAGCGATAACCTACGAGCAGTACTTC	CASSPYPPGTAITYEQYF
-	TRBV2	-	TRBJ2-5	TGTGCCAGCAGGACGACGCTGCAAGAGACCCAGTACTTC	CASRTTLQETQYF
-	TRBV7-9	TRBD1	TRBJ2-7	TGTGCCAGCAGCTCCAGGACAGGGGGCTACGAGCAGTACTTC	CASSSRTGGYEQYF
-	TRBV27	-	TRBJ1-5	TGTGCCAGCAGTTTATCGGTGGGGGAAAAGGATCAGCCCCAGCATTTT	CASSLSVGEKDQPQHF
-	TRBV28	TRBD1	TRBJ2-1	TGTGCCAGCAGTTTGGGTTCGGGTGGACAGGGAGTTCGGAATGAGCAGTTCTTC	CASSLGSGGQGVRNEQFF
-	TRBV27	-	TRBJ2-5	TGTGCCAGCAGTTTAAATACATTCCAAGAGACCCAGTACTTC	CASSLNTFQETQYF
-	TRBV7-9	TRBD1	TRBJ2-7	TGTGCCAGCAGCTCGACAGGGGGCCTGAACGAGCAGTACTTC	CASSSTGGLNEQYF
-	TRBV9	TRBD1	TRBJ1-1	TGTGCCAGCGTCTGGGACAGGGGGCGGACTGAAGCTTTCTTT	CASVWDRGRTEAFF
-	TRBV5-1	TRBD2	TRBJ2-7	TGCGCCAGCAGCTTGACGGGACTAGCGGTCTACGAGCAGTACTTC	CASSLTGLAVYEQYF
-	TRBV13	TRBD2	TRBJ2-7	TGTGCCAGCAGCTTAGGACGAGAGCGGGGGGGCTACGAGCAGTACTTC	CASSLGRERGGYEQYF
-	TRBV18	-	TRBJ2-3	TGTGCCAGCTCACCAGCGACTAGCACAGATACGCAGTATTTT	CASSPATSTDTQYF
-	TRBV29-1	TRBD1	TRBJ2-7	TGCAGCACACGACAGGGGTGGGCCTACGAGCAGTACTTC	CSTRQGWAYEQYF
-	TRBV19	-	TRBJ2-2	TGTGCCATCACCCCATGGGGGGAATTAATAGGGGAGCTGTTTTTT	CAITPWGELIGELFF
-	TRBV6-5	-	TRBJ1-2	TGTGCCAGCAGTTACTCTCCGGGGGGGGATGGCTACACCTTC	CASSYSPGGDGYTF
-	TRBV28	TRBD2	TRBJ2-5	TGTGCCAGCGCCCACCGTTTAGCGGGAGGGCCAGTGACCCAGTACTTC	CASAHRLAGGPVTQYF
-	TRBV29-1	-	TRBJ2-7	TGCAGCGCCCTGACAGGCGCCTACGAGCAGTACTTC	CSALTGAYEQYF
-	TRBV9	-	TRBJ1-2	TGTGCCAGCAGTCCCGGGACCGACCCTCGGGGTGGCTACACCTTC	CASSPGTDPRGGYTF
-	TRBV4-1	-	TRBJ2-3	TGCGCCAGCAGCCAAGACGGGCAGAGTAGCACAGATACGCAGTATTTT	CASSQDGQSSTDTQYF